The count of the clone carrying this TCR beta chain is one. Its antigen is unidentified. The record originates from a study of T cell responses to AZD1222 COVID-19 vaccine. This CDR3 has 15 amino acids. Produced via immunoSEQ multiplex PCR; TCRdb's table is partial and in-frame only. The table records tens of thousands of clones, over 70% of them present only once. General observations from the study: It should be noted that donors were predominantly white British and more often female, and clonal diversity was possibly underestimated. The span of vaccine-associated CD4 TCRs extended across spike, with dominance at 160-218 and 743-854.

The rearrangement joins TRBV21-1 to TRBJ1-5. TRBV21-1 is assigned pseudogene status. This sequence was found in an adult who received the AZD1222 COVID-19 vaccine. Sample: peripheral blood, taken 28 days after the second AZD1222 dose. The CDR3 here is CASSFIGESNQPQHF. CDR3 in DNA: TGTGCCAGCAGCTTCATAGGGGAGAGCAATCAGCCCCAGCATTTT.